These 30 T cell receptor beta chains were all obtained from the same sample, sequenced in a study of cytomegalovirus exposure and HLA in healthy donors. PCR was performed using 60 Vbeta and 13 Jbeta primers. Sequenced by immunoSEQ multiplex PCR; TCRdb stores in-frame clones only, minus some. The table includes about 120,000 clones, about three quarters detected once. Material: PBMCs. The source of these receptors is a woman aged 25 to 39 in good health and CMV-seropositive.

This clone is labeled as medium-sized. The rearrangement joins TRBV7-9 to TRBJ2-7; weak D call: TRBD1 (5 bases). The V gene's germline CDR1 is SEHNR and CDR2 FQNEAQ (reference sequence). The CDR3 covers 16 residues. The V end was cut by 4 bases, the J end by 1 base, with 17 bases between. CDR3 residues: CASSSSPRQGSYEQYF. Here the CDR3 DNA reads TGTGCCAGCAGCTCCTCCCCGCGGCAGGGTTCCTACGAGCAGTACTTC.

The gene calls are TRBV5-4 and TRBJ2-3, with 9 bases identical to TRBD1. The germline CDR1 and CDR2 sequences are SGHNT and YYREEE (reference sequence). Losses at the gene ends were 4 bases for V and 3 bases for J; bases not matched to a gene: 12. The CDR3 spans 17 residues. Written as DNA, the CDR3 is TGTGCCAGCAGCGGATCCGGGACAGGGTTGGGTACAGATACGCAGTATTTT. Encoded protein: CASSGSGTGLGTDTQYF.

The J gene is TRBJ2-3, the V gene TRBV6-5, with D hard to call. Germline V gene lookup returns CDR1 MNHEY and CDR2 SVGAGI. V was pared by 4 bases and J by 2 bases, with 4 bases between. The CDR3 consists of 12 residues. In DNA, the CDR3 is TGTGCCAGCAGTTCCTACACAGATACGCAGTATTTT. It specifies CASSSYTDTQYF.

The rearrangement joins TRBV10-3 to TRBJ2-1; 7 positions agree with TRBD1. CDR1 and CDR2 (germline): ENHRY, SYGVKD. The CDR3 has 14 amino acids. Germline trimming cut 11 bases from V and 6 bases from J; bases unmatched to any gene: 13. The CDR3: CAAGLGTGVNEQFF. In DNA form, the CDR3 reads TGTGCCGCCGGGCTCGGTACAGGGGTCAATGAGCAGTTCTTC.

This clone was counted between two and nine times. The chain carries TRBV9 and TRBJ2-7, with D possibly TRBD2 on 6 matching bases. The germline V gene has CDR1 SGDLS and CDR2 YYNGEE. The germline V and J ends were trimmed by 1 base and 2 bases, with 13 bases remaining between them. The CDR3 runs to 15 residues. CDR3 sequence reads: CASSVRDSKTYEQYF. CDR3 nucleotides: TGTGCCAGCAGCGTAAGGGACTCGAAGACCTACGAGCAGTACTTC. The variable domain in full, completed from reference TRBV9 and TRBJ2-7, reads DSGVTQTPKHLITATGQRVTLRCSPRSGDLSVYWYQQSLDQGLQFLIQYYNGEERAKGNILERFSAQQFPDLHSELNLSSLELGDSALYFCASSVRDSKTYEQYFGPGTRLTVT.

The chain employs TRBV5-1 and TRBJ2-2, with a tentative D call TRBD1 (5 bases). Germline V gives CDR1 SGHRS, CDR2 YFSETQ. Trimming removed 0 bases at V and 7 bases at J, with 13 bases between. CDR3 size: 15 residues. CDR3 bases: TGCGCCAGCAGCTTGGAAAGGGGAAATAGCGGGGAGCTGTTTTTT. This translates into CASSLERGNSGELFF.

The V and J genes are TRBV19 and TRBJ1-5; D ambiguous. V was pared by 6 bases and J by 1 base, with 19 bases between. The length of the CDR3 is 17 residues. Germline CDR1 is LNHDA and CDR2 is SQIVND (reference sequence). The CDR3, as DNA: TGTGCCAGTAGCCGGTCCGGGAGGATGGTGAGCAATCAGCCCCAGCATTTT. Translating it yields CASSRSGRMVSNQPQHF.

This sequence joins TRBV7-2 and TRBJ2-5; 7 positions match TRBD2. The CDR3 runs to 16 residues. V shed 5 bases, J shed 4 bases, and the junction held 13 bases outside the gene matches. CDR1 is SGHTA, CDR2 FQGNSA, per germline. As DNA, the CDR3 is TGTGCCAGCAGCCCCAGAGGGCGAGCGGGGTTAGAGACCCAGTACTTC. Its protein is CASSPRGRAGLETQYF.

This clone was seen only a few times. This chain links TRBV5-4 with TRBJ1-1; D is unresolved. Trimming removed 0 bases at V and 0 bases at J, with 6 bases between. CDR1 and CDR2 from the germline V gene are SGHNT and YYREEE (reference sequence). The CDR3 covers 14 residues. Here the CDR3 DNA reads TGTGCCAGCAGCTTGGCGGGGATGAACACTGAAGCTTTCTTT. Protein: CASSLAGMNTEAFF.

The J gene is TRBJ2-3, the V gene TRBV4-1; 8 bases are a match to TRBD2. Germline assignment: CDR1 MGHRA and CDR2 YSYEKL. Trimming took 1 base from V and 5 from J; bases not matched to a gene: 8. The CDR3 covers 16 residues. The CDR3 DNA reads TGCGCCAGCAGCCAAGCCAGGCGGGGGGCAGGAGATACGCAGTATTTT. Amino acid sequence: CASSQARRGAGDTQYF.

Of note for this clone: Its ends do not fully match the called genes, so a read error is possible. This rearrangement joins TRBV19 to TRBJ1-4, with TRBD1 matching 8 bases. Germline lookup yields CDR1 LNHDA and CDR2 SQIVND (reference sequence). The CDR3 extends over 15 amino acids. CDR3 in amino acids: CAGSTQGVMGEKLFF. CDR3 in DNA: TGTGCCGGTAGTACACAGGGGGTGATGGGTGAAAAACTGTTTTTT.

CDR3 sequence (DNA): TGTGCCAGCAGCTTATTGACTAGCGGATTCACAGATACGCAGTATTTT. Its translation: CASSLLTSGFTDTQYF. This chain connects TRBV13 to TRBJ2-3; TRBD2 matches 9 bases. Germline trimming cut 2 bases from V and 2 bases from J; bases unmatched to any gene: 5. Germline CDR1 is PRHDT and CDR2 is FYEKMQ (reference sequence). This CDR3 has 16 amino acids.

The chain's CDR3 is CSVDVRDRGPYEQYF. The CDR3 DNA reads TGCAGCGTTGATGTCCGGGACAGGGGGCCCTACGAGCAGTACTTC. The V call is TRBV29-1, the J call TRBJ2-7; 12 positions match TRBD1. Germline CDR1 is SQVTM and CDR2 is ANQGSEA. V shed 3 bases and J 2 bases; nucleotides not matched to a gene: 5. The CDR3 is 15 residues long.

J is TRBJ2-1 and V is TRBV19, with a tentative D call TRBD1 (6 bases). CDR1 is LNHDA, CDR2 SQIVND, per germline (reference sequence). V shed 1 base and J shed 6 bases, with 13 bases lying between them. This CDR3 comprises 15 residues. This CDR3 is CASSIGGGHINEQFF. Written as DNA, the CDR3 is TGTGCCAGTAGTATAGGTGGGGGCCATATCAATGAGCAGTTCTTC.

The chain joins TRBV4-2 to TRBJ2-5, with 7 nucleotides matching TRBD1. CDR3 length: 16 residues. Germline trimming cut 1 base from V and 2 bases from J; bases unmatched to any gene: 7. Looked up from germline, CDR1 is LGHNA and CDR2 is YNFKEQ. For the CDR3, the DNA is TGTGCCAGCAGCCAAGGGGGACAGCCGCTTCAAGAGACCCAGTACTTC. Translating gives CASSQGGQPLQETQYF.

This chain joins TRBV5-4 and TRBJ2-7; 9 bases fit TRBD1. The CDR3 loop spans 13 amino acids. V trimming: 4 bases; J trimming: 4 bases; junction bases outside the gene matches: 3. Germline V CDR1 and CDR2: SGHNT, YYREEE (reference sequence). This CDR3 reads CASSIDRGYEQYF. The DNA for the CDR3 is TGTGCCAGCAGCATTGACAGGGGGTACGAGCAGTACTTC.

This clone was seen a few times. The V gene is TRBV10-3, the J gene TRBJ2-2, with 12 bases fitting TRBD2. Trimming removed 4 bases from V and 0 bases from J; junction bases left unmatched: 6. The CDR3 runs to 18 residues. Germline-derived CDR1 and CDR2 are ENHRY and SYGVKD. The DNA for the CDR3 is TGTGCCATCAGTGCTGGGACTAGCGGGTCCGCGAACACCGGGGAGCTGTTTTTT. This gives the protein CAISAGTSGSANTGELFF.

V and J are TRBV5-1 and TRBJ2-1; 9 nucleotides align to TRBD2. V dropped 4 bases and J dropped 3; count of bases not matched to a gene: 8. Germline V CDR1 and CDR2: SGHRS, YFSETQ. CDR3 length equals 16 residues. This CDR3 is CASSPALAGIYNEQFF. The CDR3 nucleotides are TGCGCCAGCAGCCCTGCCCTAGCGGGGATCTACAATGAGCAGTTCTTC.

This sequence joins TRBV7-2 and TRBJ2-5, with 10 bases fitting TRBD1. Germline V gene lookup returns CDR1 SGHTA and CDR2 FQGNSA. The CDR3 extends over 14 amino acids. Trimming at V came to 2 bases and at J to 5 bases, leaving 2 bases not matched to a gene. CDR3 bases: TGTGCCAGCAGCTTAAGGGACAGGGGCGAGACCCAGTACTTC. Translating it yields CASSLRDRGETQYF.

Here the CDR3 reads CASSRQGAHYGYTF. Written as DNA, the CDR3 is TGTGCCAGCAGCCGACAGGGGGCTCACTATGGCTACACCTTC. The chain couples TRBV27 to TRBJ1-2, with 10 bases that match TRBD1. Looked up from germline, CDR1 is MNHEY and CDR2 is SMNVEV (reference sequence). The CDR3 totals 14 residues. V lost 6 bases, J lost 3 bases, and 4 bases stayed unmatched.

This clone turned up a few times. The chain employs TRBV9 and TRBJ1-4; D perhaps matches TRBD1 (5 bases). CDR3 length: 18 residues. Deletions cut 0 bases from V and 0 bases from J, with 15 bases between. The V gene's germline CDR1 is SGDLS and CDR2 YYNGEE. This CDR3 is CASSVGPLPGATNEKLFF. The CDR3 nucleotides are TGTGCCAGCAGCGTAGGGCCCCTCCCGGGGGCAACTAATGAAAAACTGTTTTTT.

V and J are TRBV5-1 and TRBJ2-2, with D maybe TRBD1 (6 bases). The CDR3 runs 15 residues. The V and J ends lost 2 bases and 4 bases respectively, with 12 bases between them. Per the germline V gene, CDR1 is SGHRS and CDR2 is YFSETQ. In nucleotides, the CDR3 is TGCGCCAGCAGCTTAACAGGGACGGCCACCGGGGAGCTGTTTTTT. It specifies CASSLTGTATGELFF.

The chain employs TRBV7-2 and TRBJ2-5; possible D gene TRBD1, 6 bases. The CDR3 spans 14 residues. CDR1 is SGHTA, CDR2 FQGNSA, per germline. CDR3 amino acids: CATTPGQGWGTQYF. Here the CDR3 DNA reads TGTGCAACCACCCCGGGTCAGGGGTGGGGGACCCAGTACTTC.

This clone was detected only a few times. The V and J genes are TRBV7-9 and TRBJ2-1; TRBD2 agrees at 7 bases. V dropped 3 bases and J dropped 7; count of bases not matched to a gene: 9. The CDR3 spans 15 residues. The germline CDR1 and CDR2 sequences are SEHNR and FQNEAQ (reference sequence). CDR3 sequence (DNA): TGTGCCAGCAGCTTTCCCTCTAGCGGTAAAAATGAGCAGTTCTTC. Protein: CASSFPSSGKNEQFF.

The chain couples TRBV5-5 to TRBJ1-4, with 8 bases that match TRBD1. CDR3 length: 15 amino acids. Germline-derived CDR1 and CDR2 are SGHKS and YYEKEE (reference sequence). V shed 3 bases and J 5 bases; nucleotides not matched to a gene: 6. The CDR3 region is CASSSTGEENEKLFF. CDR3 nucleotide sequence: TGTGCCAGCAGCTCGACAGGGGAAGAGAATGAAAAACTGTTTTTT.

The chain combines TRBV28 with TRBJ2-1, with 7 nucleotides matching TRBD2. V shed 5 bases and J 5 bases; nucleotides not matched to a gene: 6. The CDR3 runs 14 residues. CDR1 is MDHEN, CDR2 SYDVKM, per germline. The DNA of the CDR3 is TGTGCCAGCAGTACGACCGGACTAGACAATGAGCAGTTCTTC. It is translated as CASSTTGLDNEQFF.

This clone was detected only a few times. This chain connects TRBV7-9 to TRBJ1-6; D gene unclear. CDR3 length: 15 amino acids. Germline values: CDR1 SEHNR, CDR2 FQNEAQ (reference sequence). The V gene lost 2 bases and the J gene lost 7 bases, with 12 bases spanning the gap. CDR3 coding DNA: TGTGCCAGCAGCTTATCGGGGTTCCCAAATTCACCCCTCCACTTT. Its protein product is CASSLSGFPNSPLHF. Together with reference TRBV7-9 and TRBJ1-6, the CDR3 gives the full variable domain: DTGVSQNPRHKITKRGQNVTFRCDPISEHNRLYWYRQTLGQGPEFLTYFQNEAQLEKSRLLSDRFSAERPKGSFSTLEIQRTEQGDSAMYLCASSLSGFPNSPLHFGNGTRLTVT.

This chain connects TRBV7-9 to TRBJ2-5, with D uncertain. Germline CDR1 SEHNR, CDR2 FQNEAQ (reference sequence). The CDR3 length is 12 residues. Trimming cost V 1 base and J 4 bases, with 4 bases left between them. Here the CDR3 reads CASSLGVETQYF. The CDR3, as DNA: TGTGCCAGCAGCTTAGGAGTAGAGACCCAGTACTTC.

The chain couples TRBV5-4 to TRBJ2-2; 7 bases agree with TRBD1. The CDR3 has 16 amino acids. With V trimmed by 6 bases and J by 5 bases, 13 bases remained unmatched. CDR1 and CDR2 from the germline V gene are SGHNT and YYREEE (reference sequence). CDR3 residues: CASTPRDRRDTGELFF. The CDR3 bases are TGTGCCAGCACACCCCGGGACAGACGAGATACCGGGGAGCTGTTTTTT.

This clone was seen more than once but under ten times. V is TRBV6-1 and J is TRBJ2-3; 7 positions agree with TRBD1. CDR1 is MNHNS, CDR2 SASEGT, per germline. This CDR3 is 13 amino acids long. V lost 11 bases and J lost 0; bases outside the gene matches: 5. The CDR3 DNA follows: TGTGCCGGGCAGACAGGGAGCACAGATACGCAGTATTTT. It yields the protein CAGQTGSTDTQYF.